This TCR beta chain stems from a study of radiotherapy plus CTLA-4 blockade in lung cancer. Study summary: Disease control reached 30% to 35%, with objective responses in approximately 17%.

Sequenced by immunoSEQ multiplex PCR; TCRdb stores in-frame clones only, minus some. The repertoire has some 49,000 clones, approximately 85% of them found once; the top ten carry 25% to 30%. Participants had chemo-refractory metastatic non-small-cell lung cancer and were treated with focal radiation plus ipilimumab CTLA-4 blockade. Germline CDR1 is MNHEY and CDR2 is SVGAGI. This CDR3 spans 15 amino acids. Losses at the gene ends were 6 bases for V and 2 bases for J; bases not matched to a gene: 10. Points from the study as a whole: Among blood TCR repertoires after radiotherapy plus ipilimumab, tumor-derived clones expanded.

Comments on this clone: Its antigen is still unknown.

The TCR originated in a human donor with non-small cell lung cancer whose response to radiotherapy plus ipilimumab could not be evaluated. This material consisted of peripheral blood, taken from a patient treated with radiotherapy plus ipilimumab. The gene calls are TRBV6-5 and TRBJ2-7, with 7 bases identical to TRBD1. CDR3 DNA sequence: TGTGCCAGCAGCCCCGGACAGGCTATACCCTACGAGCAGTACTTC. Encoded protein: CASSPGQAIPYEQYF.